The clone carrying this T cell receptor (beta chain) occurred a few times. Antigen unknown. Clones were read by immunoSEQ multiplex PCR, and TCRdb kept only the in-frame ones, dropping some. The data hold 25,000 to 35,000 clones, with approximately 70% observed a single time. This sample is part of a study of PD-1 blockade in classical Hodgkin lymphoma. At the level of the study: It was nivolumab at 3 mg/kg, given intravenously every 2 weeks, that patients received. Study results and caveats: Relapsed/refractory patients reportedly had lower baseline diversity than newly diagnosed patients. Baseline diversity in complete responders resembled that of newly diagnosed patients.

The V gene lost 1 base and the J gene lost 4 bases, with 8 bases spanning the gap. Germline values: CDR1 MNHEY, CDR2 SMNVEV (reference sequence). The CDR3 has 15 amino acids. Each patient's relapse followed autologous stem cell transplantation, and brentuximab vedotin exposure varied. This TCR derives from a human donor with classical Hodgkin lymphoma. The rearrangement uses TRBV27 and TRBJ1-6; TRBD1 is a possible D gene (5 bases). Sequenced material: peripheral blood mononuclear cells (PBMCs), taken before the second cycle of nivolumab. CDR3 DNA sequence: TGTGCCAGCAGTTTATTAGGGACGTATAATTCACCCCTCCACTTT. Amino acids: CASSLLGTYNSPLHF.